This T cell receptor beta chain was documented in a study of shared clonotypes between healthy human individuals. Sequencing used immunoSEQ multiplex PCR; TCRdb keeps in-frame clones, though not all of them. The sample consists of roughly 1.4 million clones, around 98.5% of them appearing once. Sequencing used naive CD4+ T cells sorted from blood. This sample's subset: CD45RA+ positively selected. This TCR came from a man younger than 45 in good health.

Here the CDR3 reads CASSRQETYGYTF. The CDR3, as DNA: TGCGCCAGCAGTCGACAGGAAACCTATGGCTACACCTTC. V and J are TRBV5-1 and TRBJ1-2, with D perhaps matching TRBD1 (6 bases). Germline lookup yields CDR1 SGHRS and CDR2 YFSETQ. This CDR3 has 13 amino acids. V was pared by 5 bases and J by 4 bases, with 12 bases between.